A single sample gave rise to the 7 T cell receptor beta chains below, sequenced in a study of blood T cells in healthy people across ages. Combining a sample-barcoded 5' primer with a J-beta primer mix, a second PCR ran for roughly 7 to 11 cycles. TCRdb reprocessed the 5' RACE reads with MiXCR, giving one entry per CDR3 protein. The sample yields around 790,000 distinct CDR3 sequences, around 45% seen once. The sample was blood. The receptors were gathered from a man aged 60-69 years in good health.

The chain's CDR3 is CASSFLTGTISGANVLTF. In nucleotides, the CDR3 is TGCGCCAGCAGCTTTCTGACAGGGACCATCTCTGGGGCCAACGTCCTGACTTTC. This rearrangement joins TRBV5-1 to TRBJ2-6, with 7 bases that match TRBD1. Germline V gives CDR1 SGHRS, CDR2 YFSETQ. Unmatched junction bases numbered 8, after V lost 2 bases and J lost 0 bases. The CDR3 consists of 18 residues.

The chain links TRBV20-1 to TRBJ2-1, with a weak D call TRBD2 (6 bases). CDR1 is DFQATT and CDR2 is SNEGSKA in the germline V gene (reference sequence). The CDR3 totals 12 residues. Trimming stripped 5 bases from V and 7 bases from J, with 12 bases between. The CDR3 nucleotides are TGCAGTGCTGGATCGCGGGGTAATGAGCAGTTCTTC. It specifies CSAGSRGNEQFF.

This clonotype was counted once. The chain has TRBV6-5 and TRBJ1-2; 7 bases line up with TRBD1. This CDR3 spans 14 amino acids. J lost 4 bases, V lost 5 bases, and 7 bases had no gene match. The germline V gene encodes CDR1 MNHEY and CDR2 SVGAGI. The CDR3 loop reads CASSQTGSSYGYTF. CDR3 bases: TGTGCCAGCAGTCAGACAGGGAGTTCCTATGGCTACACCTTC.

CDR3 sequence: CASTLGGHSYEQYF. The CDR3 DNA sequence: TGTGCCAGCACTCTGGGGGGGCACTCCTACGAGCAGTACTTC. The J gene is TRBJ2-7, the V gene TRBV7-6, with a weak D call TRBD2 (7 bases). The germline V gene encodes CDR1 SGHVS and CDR2 FNYEAQ. The V gene lost 7 bases and the J gene lost 0 bases, with 13 bases spanning the gap. This CDR3 has 14 amino acids.

This clonotype showed up just a few times. The chain combines TRBV7-9 with TRBJ2-7, with 7 bases lining up with TRBD1. V shed 5 bases and J 5 bases; nucleotides not matched to a gene: 3. Germline assignment: CDR1 SEHNR and CDR2 FQNEAQ (reference sequence). This CDR3 spans 12 amino acids. CDR3 in amino acids: CASSRQGHEQYF. Written as DNA, the CDR3 is TGTGCCAGCAGCCGACAGGGCCACGAGCAGTACTTC. The full variable domain, rest sourced from reference TRBV7-9 and TRBJ2-7, is DTGVSQNPRHKITKRGQNVTFRCDPISEHNRLYWYRQTLGQGPEFLTYFQNEAQLEKSRLLSDRFSAERPKGSFSTLEIQRTEQGDSAMYLCASSRQGHEQYFGPGTRLTVT.

The chain joins TRBV30 to TRBJ1-6; 9 bases agree with TRBD1. Trimming at V came to 5 bases and at J to 3 bases, leaving 5 bases not matched to a gene. The CDR3 is 15 residues long. Germline V gives CDR1 GTSNPN, CDR2 SVGIG (reference sequence). DNA for the CDR3: TGTGCCTGGGCGACAGGGGGGTTCTATAATTCACCCCTCCACTTT. Residues: CAWATGGFYNSPLHF.

This clonotype has a single count. The gene calls are TRBV15 and TRBJ2-7; TRBD2 agrees at 7 bases. V was pared by 0 bases and J by 5 bases, with 7 bases of the junction left unmatched. CDR1 is LNHNV and CDR2 is YYDKDF in the germline V gene (reference sequence). The CDR3 runs to 15 residues. CDR3 DNA sequence: TGTGCCACCAGCAGAGATCTGGCGGGGGACGACGAGCAGTACTTC. Translating gives CATSRDLAGDDEQYF.